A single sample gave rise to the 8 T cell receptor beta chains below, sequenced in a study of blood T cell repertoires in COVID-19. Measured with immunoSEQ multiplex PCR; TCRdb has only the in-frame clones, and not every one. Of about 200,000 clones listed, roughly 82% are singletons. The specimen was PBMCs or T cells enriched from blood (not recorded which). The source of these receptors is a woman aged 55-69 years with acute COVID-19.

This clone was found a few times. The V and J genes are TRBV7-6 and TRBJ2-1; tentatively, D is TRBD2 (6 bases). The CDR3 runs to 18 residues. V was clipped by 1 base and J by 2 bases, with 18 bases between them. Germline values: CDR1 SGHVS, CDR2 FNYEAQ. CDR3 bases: TGTGCCAGCAGCTTAGATCCGGGACTCACTCGCACCTACAATGAGCAGTTCTTC. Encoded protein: CASSLDPGLTRTYNEQFF.

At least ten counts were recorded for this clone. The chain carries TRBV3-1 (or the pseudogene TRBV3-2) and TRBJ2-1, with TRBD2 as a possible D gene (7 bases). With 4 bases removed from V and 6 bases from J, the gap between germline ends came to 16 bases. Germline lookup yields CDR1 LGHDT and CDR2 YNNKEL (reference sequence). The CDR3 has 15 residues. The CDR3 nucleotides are TGTGCCAGCAGCCCCCCGGGAGGAGGGGGCAATGAGCAGTTCTTC. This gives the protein CASSPPGGGGNEQFF.

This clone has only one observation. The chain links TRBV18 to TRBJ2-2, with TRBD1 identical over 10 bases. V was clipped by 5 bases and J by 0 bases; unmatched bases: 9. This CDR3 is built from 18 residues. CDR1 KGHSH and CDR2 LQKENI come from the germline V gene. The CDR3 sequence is CASSSLDRGQANTGELFF. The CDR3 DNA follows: TGTGCCAGCTCATCCCTTGACAGGGGGCAGGCGAACACCGGGGAGCTGTTTTTT.

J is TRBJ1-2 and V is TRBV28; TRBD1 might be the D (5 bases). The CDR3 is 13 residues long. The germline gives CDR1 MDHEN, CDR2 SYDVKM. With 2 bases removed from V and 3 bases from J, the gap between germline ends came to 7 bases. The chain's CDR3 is CASSLQGHYGYTF. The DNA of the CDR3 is TGTGCCAGCAGTTTACAGGGTCACTATGGCTACACCTTC.

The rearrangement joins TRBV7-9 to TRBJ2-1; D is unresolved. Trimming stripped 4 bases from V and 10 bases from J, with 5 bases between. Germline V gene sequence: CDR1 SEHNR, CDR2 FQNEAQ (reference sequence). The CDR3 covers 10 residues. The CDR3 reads CASSSYEQFF. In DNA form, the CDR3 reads TGTGCCAGCAGCTCCTACGAGCAGTTCTTC.

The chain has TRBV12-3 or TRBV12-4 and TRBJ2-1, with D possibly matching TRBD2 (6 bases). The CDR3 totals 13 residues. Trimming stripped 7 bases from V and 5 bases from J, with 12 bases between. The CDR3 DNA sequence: TGTGCCAGCATGGGGGACTGGCACAATGAGCAGTTCTTC. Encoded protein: CASMGDWHNEQFF.

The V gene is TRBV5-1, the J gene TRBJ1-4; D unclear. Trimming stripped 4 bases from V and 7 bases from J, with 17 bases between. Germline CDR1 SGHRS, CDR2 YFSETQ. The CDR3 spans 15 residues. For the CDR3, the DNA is TGCGCCAGCAGCCCCCTAGACCCAAACGGTGAAAAACTGTTTTTT. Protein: CASSPLDPNGEKLFF.

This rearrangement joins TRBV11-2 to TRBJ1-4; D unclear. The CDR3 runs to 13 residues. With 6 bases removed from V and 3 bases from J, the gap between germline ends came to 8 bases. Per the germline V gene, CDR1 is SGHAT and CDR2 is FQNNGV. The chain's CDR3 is CASSGRPNEKLFF. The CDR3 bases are TGTGCCAGCAGTGGCAGGCCTAATGAAAAACTGTTTTTT.